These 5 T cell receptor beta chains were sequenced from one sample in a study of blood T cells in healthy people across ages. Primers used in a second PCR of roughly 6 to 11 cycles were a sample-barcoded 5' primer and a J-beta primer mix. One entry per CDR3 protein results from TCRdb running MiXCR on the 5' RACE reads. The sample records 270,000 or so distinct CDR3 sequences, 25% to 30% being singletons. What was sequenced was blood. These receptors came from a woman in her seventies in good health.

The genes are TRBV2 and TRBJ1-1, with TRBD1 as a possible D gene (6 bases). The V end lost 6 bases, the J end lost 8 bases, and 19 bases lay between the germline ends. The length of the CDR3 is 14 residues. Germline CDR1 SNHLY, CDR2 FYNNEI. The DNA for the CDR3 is TGTGCCAGCAGCCTTGACAGGTTCTCGGAAGAAGCTTTCTTT. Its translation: CASSLDRFSEEAFF.

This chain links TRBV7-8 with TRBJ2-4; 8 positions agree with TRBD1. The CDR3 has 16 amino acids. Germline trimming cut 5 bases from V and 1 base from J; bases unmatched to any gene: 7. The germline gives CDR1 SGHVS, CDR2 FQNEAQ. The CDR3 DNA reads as TGTGCCAGCAGCGTTAACAGGGGGACGGCCAAAAACATTCAGTACTTC. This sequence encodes CASSVNRGTAKNIQYF. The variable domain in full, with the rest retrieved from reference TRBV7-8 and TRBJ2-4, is GAGVSQSPRYKVAKRGQDVALRCDPISGHVSLFWYQQALGQGPEFLTYFQNEAQLDKSGLPSDRFFAERPEGSVSTLKIQRTQQEDSAVYLCASSVNRGTAKNIQYFGAGTRLSVL.

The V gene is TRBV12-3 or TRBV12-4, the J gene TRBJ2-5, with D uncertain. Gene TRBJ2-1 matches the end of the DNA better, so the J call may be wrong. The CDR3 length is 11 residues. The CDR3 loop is CASSVEYEQFF. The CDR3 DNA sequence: TGTGCCAGCAGTGTCGAGTATGAGCAGTTCTTC.

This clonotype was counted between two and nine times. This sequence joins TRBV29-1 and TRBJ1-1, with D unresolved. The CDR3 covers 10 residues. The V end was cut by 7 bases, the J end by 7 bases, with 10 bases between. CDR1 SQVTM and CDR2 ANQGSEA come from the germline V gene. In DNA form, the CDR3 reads TGCAGCGCCGCCGACCGTGAAGCTTTCTTT. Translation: CSAADREAFF.

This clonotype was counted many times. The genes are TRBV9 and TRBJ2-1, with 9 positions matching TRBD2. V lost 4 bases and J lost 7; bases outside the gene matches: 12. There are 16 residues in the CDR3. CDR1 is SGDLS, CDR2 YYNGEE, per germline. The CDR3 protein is CASSLQPVAGVNEQFF. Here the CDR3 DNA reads TGTGCCAGCAGCTTACAACCGGTAGCGGGAGTTAATGAGCAGTTCTTC.